This TCR beta chain is drawn from a study of blood T cell repertoires in COVID-19. Background on the study: Both acute and convalescent COVID-19 samples were obtained from the United States, Italy and Spain. Sources were T cells, B-cell-depleted T cells, or PBMCs; the material itself was cDNA or gDNA.

Per germline, CDR1 SGHTA and CDR2 FQGNSA. This CDR3 has 14 amino acids. With V trimmed by 4 bases and J by 10 bases, 6 bases remained unmatched. Authors' methods: How many nucleated cells were present was estimated from reference gene primer amplification. The repertoire was sequenced with immunoSEQ multiplex PCR; TCRdb's copy has only in-frame clones and lacks some. V and J calls and clone size come straight from that table; D and trimming were deduced from the DNA. This sample yields about 230,000 clones, of which around 84% are seen a single time; roughly 1.4% belongs to the top ten. The sample comprised peripheral blood. The chain employs TRBV7-2 and TRBJ1-6, with 8 bases that match TRBD1. The receptor was derived from a woman in her forties who had recovered from COVID-19. This CDR3 is CASSSRQGNSPLHF. CDR3 nucleotides: TGTGCCAGCAGCTCTCGACAGGGGAACTCACCCCTCCACTTT.